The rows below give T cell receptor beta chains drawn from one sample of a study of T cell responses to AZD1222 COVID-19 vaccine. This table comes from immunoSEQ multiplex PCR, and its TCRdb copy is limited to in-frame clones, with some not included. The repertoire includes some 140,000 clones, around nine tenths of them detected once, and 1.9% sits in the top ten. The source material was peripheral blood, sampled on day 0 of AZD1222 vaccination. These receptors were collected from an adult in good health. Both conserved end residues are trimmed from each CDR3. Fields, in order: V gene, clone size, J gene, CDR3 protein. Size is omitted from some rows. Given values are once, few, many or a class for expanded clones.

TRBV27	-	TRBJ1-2	ASSSRTGSYGYT
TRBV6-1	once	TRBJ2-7	ASSERQGSSYEQY
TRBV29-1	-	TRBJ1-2	SVEDREGPLYGYT
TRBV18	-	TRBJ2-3	ASSLPSTDTQY
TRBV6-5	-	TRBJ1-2	ASSPGPGGGYT
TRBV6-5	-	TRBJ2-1	ASRDYNEQF
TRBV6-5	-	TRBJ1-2	ASSPTGIGYT
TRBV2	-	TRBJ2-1	ASSLDYGFYNEQF
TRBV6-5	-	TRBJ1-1	ASSDRGPLGAF
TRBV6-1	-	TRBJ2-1	ASSEMGETYNEQF
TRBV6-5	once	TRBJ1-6	ASSYSSQGSLH
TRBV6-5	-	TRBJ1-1	ASSPPDIHEAF
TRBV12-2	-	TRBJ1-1	ASRLVVLTGPRNTEAF
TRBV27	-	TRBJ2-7	ASSPGLYYEQY
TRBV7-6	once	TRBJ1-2	ASSPRTGASTNYGYT
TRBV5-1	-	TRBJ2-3	ASTLRTSGIDTQY
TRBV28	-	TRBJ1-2	ASSPQTGLYGYT
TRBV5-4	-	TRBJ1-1	ASSLIGDTEAF
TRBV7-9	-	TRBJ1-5	ASSFHGDGRNQPQH
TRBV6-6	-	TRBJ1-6	ASSYPPH
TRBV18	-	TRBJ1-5	ASSPNRGRQPQH
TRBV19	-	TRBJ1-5	ASSPQATGGNQPQH
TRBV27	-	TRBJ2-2	ASSSKDSGELF
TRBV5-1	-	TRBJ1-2	ASSLESADNYGYT
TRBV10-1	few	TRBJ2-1	ASSEASGRHEQF
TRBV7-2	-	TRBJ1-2	ASSLLGTGSGYT